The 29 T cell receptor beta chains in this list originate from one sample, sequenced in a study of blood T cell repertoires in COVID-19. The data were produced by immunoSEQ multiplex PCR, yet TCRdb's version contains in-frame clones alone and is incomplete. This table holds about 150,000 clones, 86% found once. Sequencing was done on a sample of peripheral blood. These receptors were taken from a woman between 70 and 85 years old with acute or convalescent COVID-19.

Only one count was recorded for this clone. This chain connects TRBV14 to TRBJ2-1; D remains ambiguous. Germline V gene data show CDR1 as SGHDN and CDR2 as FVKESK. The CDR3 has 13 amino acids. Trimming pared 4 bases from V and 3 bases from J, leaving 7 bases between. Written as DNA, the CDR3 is TGTGCCAGCAGCCGCTATAACTACAATGAGCAGTTCTTC. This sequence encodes CASSRYNYNEQFF. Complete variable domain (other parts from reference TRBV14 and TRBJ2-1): EAGVTQFPSHSVIEKGQTVTLRCDPISGHDNLYWYRRVMGKEIKFLLHFVKESKQDESGMPNNRFLAERTGGTYSTLKVQPAELEDSGVYFCASSRYNYNEQFFGPGTRLTVL.

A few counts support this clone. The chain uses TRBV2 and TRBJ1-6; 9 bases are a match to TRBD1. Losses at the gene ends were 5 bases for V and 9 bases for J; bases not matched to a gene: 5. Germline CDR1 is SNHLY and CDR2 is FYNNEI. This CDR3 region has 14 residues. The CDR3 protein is CASSRTGDSSPLHF. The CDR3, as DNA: TGTGCCAGCAGTCGGACAGGGGATAGTTCACCCCTCCACTTT.

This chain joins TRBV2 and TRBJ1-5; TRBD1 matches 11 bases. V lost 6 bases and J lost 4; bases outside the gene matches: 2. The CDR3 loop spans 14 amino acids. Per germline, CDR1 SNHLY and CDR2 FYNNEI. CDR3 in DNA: TGTGCCAGCAGGGGGGACAGGGGGAATCAGCCCCAGCATTTT. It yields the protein CASRGDRGNQPQHF.

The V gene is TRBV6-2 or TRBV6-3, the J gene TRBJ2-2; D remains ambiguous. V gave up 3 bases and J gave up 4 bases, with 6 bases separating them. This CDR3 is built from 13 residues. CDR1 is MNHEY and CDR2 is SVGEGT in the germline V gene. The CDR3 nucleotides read TGTGCCAGCAGTTATGTCAGCACCGGGGAGCTGTTTTTT. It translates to CASSYVSTGELFF.

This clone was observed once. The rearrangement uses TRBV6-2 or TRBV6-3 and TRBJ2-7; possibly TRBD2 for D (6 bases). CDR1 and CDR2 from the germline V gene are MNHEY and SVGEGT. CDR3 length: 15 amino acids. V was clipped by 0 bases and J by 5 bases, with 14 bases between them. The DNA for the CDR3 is TGTGCCAGCAGTTACTCCCCGACTAGTCTCAACGAGCAGTACTTC. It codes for CASSYSPTSLNEQYF.

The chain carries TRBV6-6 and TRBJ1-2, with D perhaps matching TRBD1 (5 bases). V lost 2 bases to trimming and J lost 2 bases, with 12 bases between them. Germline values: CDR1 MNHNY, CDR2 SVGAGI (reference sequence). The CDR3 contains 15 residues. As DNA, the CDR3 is TGTGCCAGCAGTTACAAGGCGGGGGAGAACTATGGCTACACCTTC. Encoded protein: CASSYKAGENYGYTF.

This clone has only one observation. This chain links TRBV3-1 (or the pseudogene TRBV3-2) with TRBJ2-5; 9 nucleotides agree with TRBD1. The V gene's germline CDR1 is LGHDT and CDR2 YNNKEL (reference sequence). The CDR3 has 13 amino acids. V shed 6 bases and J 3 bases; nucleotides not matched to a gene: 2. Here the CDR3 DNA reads TGTGCCAGCAGGGGACAGGGCGAAGAGACCCAGTACTTC. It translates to CASRGQGEETQYF.

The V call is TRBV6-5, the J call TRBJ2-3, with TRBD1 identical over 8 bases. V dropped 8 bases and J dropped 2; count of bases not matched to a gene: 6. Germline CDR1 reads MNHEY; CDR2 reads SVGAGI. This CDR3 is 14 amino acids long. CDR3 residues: CASYSDRATDTQYF. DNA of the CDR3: TGTGCCAGCTATTCGGACAGGGCCACAGATACGCAGTATTTT.

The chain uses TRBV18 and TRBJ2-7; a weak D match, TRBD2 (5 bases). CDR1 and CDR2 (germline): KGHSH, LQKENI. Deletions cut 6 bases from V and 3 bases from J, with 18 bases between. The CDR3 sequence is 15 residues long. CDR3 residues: CASSINPRAGYEQYF. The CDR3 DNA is TGTGCCAGCTCGATAAACCCGAGGGCCGGCTACGAGCAGTACTTC.

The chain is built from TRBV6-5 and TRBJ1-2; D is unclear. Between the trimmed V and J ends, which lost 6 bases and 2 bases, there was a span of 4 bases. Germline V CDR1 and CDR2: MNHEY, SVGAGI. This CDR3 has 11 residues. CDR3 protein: CASRANYGYTF. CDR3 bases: TGTGCCAGCAGGGCAAACTATGGCTACACCTTC.

The CDR3: CASSQERSQETQYF. In DNA, the CDR3 is TGTGCCAGCAGCCAGGAGCGATCCCAAGAGACCCAGTACTTC. The V call is TRBV6-2 or TRBV6-3, the J call TRBJ2-5, with D uncertain. Germline V gives CDR1 MNHEY, CDR2 SVGEGT. The germline V and J ends were trimmed by 6 bases and 1 base, with 12 bases remaining between them. The CDR3 runs 14 residues.

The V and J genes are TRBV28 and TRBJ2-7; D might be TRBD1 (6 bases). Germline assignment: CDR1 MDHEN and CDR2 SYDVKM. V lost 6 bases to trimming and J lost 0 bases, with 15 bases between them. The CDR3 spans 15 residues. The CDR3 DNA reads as TGTGCCAGCAGGGCAAGAACAGGGAGCTCCTACGAGCAGTACTTC. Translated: CASRARTGSSYEQYF. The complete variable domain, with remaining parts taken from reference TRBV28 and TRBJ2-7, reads DVKVTQSSRYLVKRTGEKVFLECVQDMDHENMFWYRQDPGLGLRLIYFSYDVKMKEKGDIPEGYSVSREKKERFSLILESASTNQTSMYLCASRARTGSSYEQYFGPGTRLTVT.

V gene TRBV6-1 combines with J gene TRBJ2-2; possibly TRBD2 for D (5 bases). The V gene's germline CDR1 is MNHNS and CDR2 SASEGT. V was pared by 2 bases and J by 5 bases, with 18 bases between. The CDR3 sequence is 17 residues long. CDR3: CASSERHRRGRTGELFF. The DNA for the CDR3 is TGTGCCAGCAGTGAACGACATCGAAGAGGGAGAACCGGGGAGCTGTTTTTT.

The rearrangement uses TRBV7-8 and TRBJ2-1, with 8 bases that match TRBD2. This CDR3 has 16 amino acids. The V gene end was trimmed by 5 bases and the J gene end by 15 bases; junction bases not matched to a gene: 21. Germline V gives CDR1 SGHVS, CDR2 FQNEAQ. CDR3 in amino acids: CASSQLYTSGSPEGFF. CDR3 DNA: TGTGCCAGCAGCCAACTATACACTAGCGGCTCGCCCGAGGGGTTCTTC.

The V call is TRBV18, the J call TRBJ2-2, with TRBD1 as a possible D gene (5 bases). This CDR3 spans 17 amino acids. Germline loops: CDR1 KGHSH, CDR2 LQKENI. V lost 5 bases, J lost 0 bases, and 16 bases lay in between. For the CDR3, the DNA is TGTGCCAGCTCAGTACGTAGACAGTCCGCGAACACCGGGGAGCTGTTTTTT. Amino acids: CASSVRRQSANTGELFF. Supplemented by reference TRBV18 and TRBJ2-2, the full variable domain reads NAGVMQNPRHLVRRRGQEARLRCSPMKGHSHVYWYRQLPEEGLKFMVYLQKENIIDESGMPKERFSAEFPKEGPSILRIQQVVRGDSAAYFCASSVRRQSANTGELFFGEGSRLTVL.

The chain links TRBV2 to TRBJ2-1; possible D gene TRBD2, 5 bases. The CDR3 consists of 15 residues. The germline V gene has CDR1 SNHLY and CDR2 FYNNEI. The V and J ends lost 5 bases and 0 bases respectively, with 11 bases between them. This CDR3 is CASSPDYNSYNEQFF. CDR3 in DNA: TGTGCCAGCAGTCCTGACTACAACTCCTACAATGAGCAGTTCTTC.

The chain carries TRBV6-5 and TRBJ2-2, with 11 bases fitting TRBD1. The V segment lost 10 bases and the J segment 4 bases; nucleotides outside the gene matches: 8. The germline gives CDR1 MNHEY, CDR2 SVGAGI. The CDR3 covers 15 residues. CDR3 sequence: CAISGTGGFTGELFF. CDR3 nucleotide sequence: TGTGCCATCTCCGGGACAGGGGGTTTCACCGGGGAGCTGTTTTTT.

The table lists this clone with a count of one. CDR3 nucleotide sequence: TGCGCCAGCAGCGGATATGGTTCGAGACAGGAAAGCACAGATACGCAGTATTTT. Its translation is CASSGYGSRQESTDTQYF. This chain connects TRBV5-1 to TRBJ2-3; D may be TRBD1 (6 bases). Looked up from germline, CDR1 is SGHRS and CDR2 is YFSETQ. V lost 4 bases, J lost 0 bases, and 21 bases lay in between. The CDR3 loop spans 18 amino acids.

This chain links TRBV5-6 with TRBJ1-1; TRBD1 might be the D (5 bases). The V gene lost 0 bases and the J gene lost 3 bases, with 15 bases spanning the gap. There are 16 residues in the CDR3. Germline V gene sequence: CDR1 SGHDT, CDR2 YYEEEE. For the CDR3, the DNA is TGTGCCAGCAGCTTGGGCCCTCCTTTCAGGGACACTGAAGCTTTCTTT. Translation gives CASSLGPPFRDTEAFF.

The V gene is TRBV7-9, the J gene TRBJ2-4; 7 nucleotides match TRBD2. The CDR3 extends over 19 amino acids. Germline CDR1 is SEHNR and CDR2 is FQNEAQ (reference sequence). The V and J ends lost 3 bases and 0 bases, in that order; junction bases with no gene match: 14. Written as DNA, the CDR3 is TGTGCCAGCAGCTTTGGAATGGGAGGGCGGACACTAGCCAAAAACATTCAGTACTTC. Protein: CASSFGMGGRTLAKNIQYF.

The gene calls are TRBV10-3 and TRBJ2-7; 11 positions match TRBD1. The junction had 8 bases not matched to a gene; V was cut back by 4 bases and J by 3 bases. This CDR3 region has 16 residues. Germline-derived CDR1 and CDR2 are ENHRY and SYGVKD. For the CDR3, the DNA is TGTGCCATCAGTGGGACAGGGGGCCCGCCGATCTACGAGCAGTACTTC. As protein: CAISGTGGPPIYEQYF.

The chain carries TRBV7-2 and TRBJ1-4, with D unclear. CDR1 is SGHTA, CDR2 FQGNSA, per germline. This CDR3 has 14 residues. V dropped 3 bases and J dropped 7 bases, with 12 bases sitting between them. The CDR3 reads CASSFQVLGEKLFF. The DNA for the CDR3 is TGTGCCAGCAGCTTCCAGGTCTTGGGTGAAAAACTGTTTTTT.

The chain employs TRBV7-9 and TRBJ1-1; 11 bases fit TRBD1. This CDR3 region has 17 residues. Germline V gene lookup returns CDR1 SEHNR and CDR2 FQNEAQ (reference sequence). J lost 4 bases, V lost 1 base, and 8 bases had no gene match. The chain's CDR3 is CASSLGASGTGGTEAFF. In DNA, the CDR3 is TGTGCCAGCAGCTTAGGAGCCTCCGGGACAGGGGGCACTGAAGCTTTCTTT.

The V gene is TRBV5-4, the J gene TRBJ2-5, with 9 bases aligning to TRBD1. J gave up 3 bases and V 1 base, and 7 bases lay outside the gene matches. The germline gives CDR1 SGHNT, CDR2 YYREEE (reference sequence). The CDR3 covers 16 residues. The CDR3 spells CASSLSLRDREETQYF. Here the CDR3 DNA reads TGTGCCAGCAGCTTGTCACTCCGGGACAGGGAAGAGACCCAGTACTTC.

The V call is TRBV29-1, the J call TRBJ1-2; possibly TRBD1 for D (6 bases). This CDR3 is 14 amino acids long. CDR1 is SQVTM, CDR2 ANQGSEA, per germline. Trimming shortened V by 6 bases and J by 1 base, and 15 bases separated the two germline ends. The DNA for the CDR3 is TGCAGCGTCGCGAAAGGGACAAGTAACTATGGCTACACCTTC. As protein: CSVAKGTSNYGYTF.

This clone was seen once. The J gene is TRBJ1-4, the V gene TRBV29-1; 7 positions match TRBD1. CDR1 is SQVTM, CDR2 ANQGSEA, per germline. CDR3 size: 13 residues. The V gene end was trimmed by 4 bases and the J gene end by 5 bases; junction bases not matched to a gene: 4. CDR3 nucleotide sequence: TGCAGCGTTGGAGGGGGCAGGAATGAAAAACTGTTTTTT. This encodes CSVGGGRNEKLFF.

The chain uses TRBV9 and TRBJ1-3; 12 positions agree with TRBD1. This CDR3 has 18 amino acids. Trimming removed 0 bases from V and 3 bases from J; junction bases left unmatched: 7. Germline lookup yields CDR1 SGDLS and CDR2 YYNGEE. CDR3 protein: CASSVGGTGGALGNTIYF. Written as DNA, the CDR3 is TGTGCCAGCAGCGTAGGCGGGACAGGGGGCGCCCTTGGAAACACCATATATTTT. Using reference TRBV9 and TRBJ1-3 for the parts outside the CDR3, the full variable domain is DSGVTQTPKHLITATGQRVTLRCSPRSGDLSVYWYQQSLDQGLQFLIQYYNGEERAKGNILERFSAQQFPDLHSELNLSSLELGDSALYFCASSVGGTGGALGNTIYFGEGSWLTVV.

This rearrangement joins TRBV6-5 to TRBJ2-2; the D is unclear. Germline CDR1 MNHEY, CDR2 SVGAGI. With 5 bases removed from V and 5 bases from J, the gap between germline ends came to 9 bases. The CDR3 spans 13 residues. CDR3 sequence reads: CASSQQETGELFF. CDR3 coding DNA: TGTGCCAGCAGTCAACAAGAAACCGGGGAGCTGTTTTTT.

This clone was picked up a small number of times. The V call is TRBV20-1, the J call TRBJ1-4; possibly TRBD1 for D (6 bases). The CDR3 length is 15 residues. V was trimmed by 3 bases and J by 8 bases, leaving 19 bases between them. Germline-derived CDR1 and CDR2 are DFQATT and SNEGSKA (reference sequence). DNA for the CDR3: TGCAGTGCTAGTAAAACAGGGAGAGTAGGGGAAAAACTGTTTTTT. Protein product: CSASKTGRVGEKLFF.